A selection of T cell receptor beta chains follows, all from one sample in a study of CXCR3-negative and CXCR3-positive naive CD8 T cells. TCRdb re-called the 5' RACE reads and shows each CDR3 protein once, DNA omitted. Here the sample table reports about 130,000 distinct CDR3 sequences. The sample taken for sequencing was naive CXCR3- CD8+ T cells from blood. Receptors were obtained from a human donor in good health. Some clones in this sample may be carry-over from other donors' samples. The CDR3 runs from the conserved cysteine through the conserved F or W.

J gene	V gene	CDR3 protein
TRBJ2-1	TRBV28	CASSSPGTSGAFEQFF
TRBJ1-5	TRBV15	CATSRDISGLSQPQHF
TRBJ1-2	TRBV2	CASRVDGQRYGYTF
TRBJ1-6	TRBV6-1	CASSGYGGFNSPLHF
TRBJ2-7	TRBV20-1	CSARGGQTYEQYF
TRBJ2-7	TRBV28	CASSLERGPSYEQYF
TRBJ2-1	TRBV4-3	CASSPPGDQGALSNEQFF
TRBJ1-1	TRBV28	CASSPGQGYTEAFF
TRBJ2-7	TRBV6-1	CASSDDRVISYEQYF
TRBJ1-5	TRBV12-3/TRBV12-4	CASRLKLLGQMNQPQHF
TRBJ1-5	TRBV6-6	CASSPATGDNQPQHF
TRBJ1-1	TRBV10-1	CASRDSLNTEAFF
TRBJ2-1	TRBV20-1	CSAPDRNNEQFF
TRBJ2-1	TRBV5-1	CASSWAGGSYNEQFF
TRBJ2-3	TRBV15	CATSRGLTDTQYF
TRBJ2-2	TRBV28	CASSRQGWAWELFF
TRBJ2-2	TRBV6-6	CASGSGGVTGELFF
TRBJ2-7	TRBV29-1	CSVLGPNYEQYF
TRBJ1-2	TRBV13	CASSPGDSNYGYTF
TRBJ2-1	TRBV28	CASTFGLKFHEQFF
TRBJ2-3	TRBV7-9	CASRSGQGETDTQYF
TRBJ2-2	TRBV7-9	CASTSSGAGELFF
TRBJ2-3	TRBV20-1	CSATRLISTDTQYF
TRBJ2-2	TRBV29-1	CSVEVTGTLKGANTGELFF
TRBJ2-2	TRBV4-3	CASSQSAGGLAGELFF
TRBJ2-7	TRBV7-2	CASSLDGGGEQYF
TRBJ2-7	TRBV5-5	CASSPDRSGSYEQYF
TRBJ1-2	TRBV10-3	CAISESEGPYGYTF
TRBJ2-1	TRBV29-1	CSGTGTGSNEQFF
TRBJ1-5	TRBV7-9	CASSHLDRPARGQPQHF
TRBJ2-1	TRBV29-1	CSVEGPLSYNEQFF
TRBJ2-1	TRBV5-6	CASSLPGLASEQFF
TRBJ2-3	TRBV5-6	CASSTRTSTDTQYF
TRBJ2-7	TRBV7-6	CASSLAPRGGDEQYF
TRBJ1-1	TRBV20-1	CSAVDRVSVSAEAFF
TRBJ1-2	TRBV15	CATSRGGDLPIGYGYTF
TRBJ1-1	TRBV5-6	CASSLGASVPHTEAFF
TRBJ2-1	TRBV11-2	CASSLDAGEEFF
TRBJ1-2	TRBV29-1	CSVRDSANYGYTF
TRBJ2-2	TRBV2	CASSEAQFLGTGELFF
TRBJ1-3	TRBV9	CASSVDVDTIYF